This TCR beta chain was recorded in a study of regulatory T cells in long-lasting Graves disease. Construction of the TCR beta libraries employed iRepertoire HTBI primers in conjunction with Arm-PCR of CDR3 regions. From the multiplex PCR reads, TCRdb called clonotypes with MiXCR, one entry per CDR3 protein. Among approximately 400,000 distinct CDR3 sequences, approximately 12% were seen once, and the ten largest hold 15% to 20%. Time point noted: newly diagnosed GD, antithyroid drugs for less than 3 months. Following extraction of RNA from PBMCs, that RNA was used to make the TCR library. Trimming shortened V by 1 base and J by 6 bases, and 7 bases separated the two germline ends. Germline V CDR1 and CDR2: LGHDT, YNNKEL (reference sequence). The CDR3 spans 12 residues. In its sample, this clonotype was seen many times. Separately, the same data were catalogued under a study of T cells in Graves' hyperthyroidism and ophthalmopathy.

Specimen: peripheral blood mononuclear cells (PBMCs), collected at new diagnosis, from a patient treated with antithyroid drugs. This clonotype was sampled from a woman younger than 30 with Graves disease. The chain has TRBV3-1 and TRBJ2-7; D gene uncertain. The CDR3 is CASSQGRTEQYF. The DNA of the CDR3 is TGTGCCAGCAGCCAAGGCAGGACCGAGCAGTACTTC.